This TCR beta chain was retrieved from a study of cytomegalovirus exposure and HLA in healthy donors. Looking at the study overall: Unique TCRs numbering about 87 million, obtained from HLA-typed donors, made up an early data release.

Primers: 60 Vbeta forward and 13 Jbeta reverse. Profiling relied on immunoSEQ multiplex PCR, and the TCRdb table lists in-frame clones only, not all of them. The table shows tens of thousands of clones, with approximately 84% occurring only once. Of note for this clone: Its antigen is not identified.

The study, taken as a whole, reports: It emerged from a later analysis that several of the most significant clusters appeared to be linked to common viral pathogens.

The CDR3 has 12 amino acids. Germline CDR1 SGHAT, CDR2 FQNNGV. The germline V and J ends were trimmed by 5 bases and 0 bases, with 5 bases remaining between them. Material for sequencing was PBMCs. The rearrangement joins TRBV11-2 to TRBJ2-7; D unclear. The source is a girl aged 2-10 years in good health and CMV-seropositive. The CDR3 here is CASSLTSYEQYF. In DNA, the CDR3 is TGTGCCAGCAGCCTAACCTCCTACGAGCAGTACTTC.